This T cell receptor beta chain was retrieved from a study of T cell responses to AZD1222 COVID-19 vaccine. Across the whole study: Second-dose timings of about 4 or about 12 weeks were pooled.

The CDR3 contains 12 residues. The germline CDR1 and CDR2 sequences are SGHDT and YYEEEE. Trimming removed 0 bases at V and 5 bases at J, with 5 bases between. Measured with immunoSEQ multiplex PCR; TCRdb has only the in-frame clones, and not every one. The sample lists some 110,000 clones, about 80% seen once, with around 9.9% in the top ten. Study results and limitations: Distributed over spike, vaccine-associated CD4 TCRs predominated at 160-218 and 743-854. Donors were mostly white British, more females; clonal diversity possibly underestimated. At baseline, just 6 or 7 AZD1222 recipients tested seropositive.

With respect to this clone: Its antigen is not identified.

This rearrangement joins TRBV5-6 to TRBJ1-2; no firm D call. The source of this sequence is an adult in good health. The sample here was peripheral blood, taken on day 0 of AZD1222 vaccination. DNA of the CDR3: TGTGCCAGCAGCTTGGGCCTTTATGGCTACACCTTC. This translates into CASSLGLYGYTF.